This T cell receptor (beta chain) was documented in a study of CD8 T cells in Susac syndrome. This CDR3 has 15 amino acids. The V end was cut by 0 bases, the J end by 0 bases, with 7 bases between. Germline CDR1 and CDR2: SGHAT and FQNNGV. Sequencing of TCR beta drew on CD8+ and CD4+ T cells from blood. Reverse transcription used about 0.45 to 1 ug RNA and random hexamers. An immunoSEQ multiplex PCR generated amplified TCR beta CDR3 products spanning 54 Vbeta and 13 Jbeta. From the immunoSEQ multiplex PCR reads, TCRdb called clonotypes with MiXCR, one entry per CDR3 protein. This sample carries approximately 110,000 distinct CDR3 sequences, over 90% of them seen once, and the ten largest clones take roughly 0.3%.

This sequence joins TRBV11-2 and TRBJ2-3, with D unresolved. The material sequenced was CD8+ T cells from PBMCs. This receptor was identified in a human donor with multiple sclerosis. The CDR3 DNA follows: TGTGCCAGCAGCTTAGAATTTTCTAGCACAGATACGCAGTATTTT. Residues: CASSLEFSSTDTQYF.